Each of the 24 T cell receptor beta chains below was sequenced from the same sample in a study of OX40 agonist ivuxolimab in advanced cancers. Receptor libraries were prepared by the immunoSEQ multiplex PCR assay. TCRdb retrieved this table from immuneACCESS and kept in-frame rearrangements only. Not all clones are present; in checked studies, unresolved V genes account for under half, and no reason is known for the remainder. Here the sample has about 15,000 clones; 80% to 85% occur a single time. The ten most abundant clones make up more than 35% of the sample. Sequencing was performed on CD4+ or CD8+ T cells sorted from blood, taken in a trial of the OX40 agonist ivuxolimab. The receptors come from an adult with an advanced solid tumor such as melanoma, head and neck, liver or kidney cancer.

With regard to this clone: Being one base from a much bigger clone, this may be a read error. The rearrangement joins TRBV2 to TRBJ1-1; tentatively, D is TRBD1 (6 bases). The CDR3 is 16 amino acids. Deletions cut 3 bases from V and 5 bases from J, with 19 bases between. Germline V lookup: CDR1 SNHLY, CDR2 FYNNEI. CDR3 region: CASSDAPRGWGTEAFF. For the CDR3, the DNA is TGTGCCAGCAGTGACGCGCCGAGGGGGTGGGGGACTGAAGCTTTCTTT.

The rearrangement joins TRBV9 to TRBJ2-2; 11 nucleotides agree with TRBD2. With V trimmed by 0 bases and J by 9 bases, 7 bases remained unmatched. The germline V gene has CDR1 SGDLS and CDR2 YYNGEE. The CDR3 has 16 amino acids. The CDR3 DNA sequence: TGTGCCAGCAGCGTAGATGGTAGCGGGGGGGCCCGGGAGCTGTTTTTT. Its protein product is CASSVDGSGGARELFF.

This chain links TRBV5-5 with TRBJ1-2, with 8 bases fitting TRBD1. V shed 4 bases, J shed 6 bases, and the junction held 8 bases outside the gene matches. This CDR3 has 14 amino acids. The germline CDR1 and CDR2 sequences are SGHKS and YYEKEE (reference sequence). The CDR3 DNA reads TGTGCCAGCAGCACTGGACAGGGACGAGATGGCTACACCTTC. Translation gives CASSTGQGRDGYTF.

The rearrangement uses TRBV29-1 and TRBJ2-3; the D is unclear. V was clipped by 0 bases and J by 5 bases, with 15 bases between them. This CDR3 spans 15 amino acids. CDR1 is SQVTM and CDR2 is ANQGSEA in the germline V gene. CDR3 protein: CSVEDMTSGGDTQYF. Here the CDR3 DNA reads TGCAGCGTTGAAGATATGACATCGGGTGGAGATACGCAGTATTTT.

The chain is built from TRBV2 and TRBJ2-3; 9 bases align to TRBD1. This CDR3 region has 17 residues. CDR1 SNHLY and CDR2 FYNNEI come from the germline V gene. V lost 8 bases to trimming and J lost 3 bases; unmatched junction nucleotides: 15. The CDR3 nucleotides are TGTGCCAGCCCGGGACAGGGTGAAGTGTTCTCAACAGATACGCAGTATTTT. This encodes CASPGQGEVFSTDTQYF.

The count of this clone is one. V gene TRBV14 combines with J gene TRBJ2-3; D is possibly TRBD2 (6 bases). Deletions cut 3 bases from V and 0 bases from J, with 16 bases between. The CDR3 is made up of 17 amino acids. Germline CDR1 reads SGHDN; CDR2 reads FVKESK. The CDR3 DNA is TGTGCCAGCAGCCATGCCGGGACTGCATCTAGCACAGATACGCAGTATTTT. Protein: CASSHAGTASSTDTQYF.

This clone was seen only a few times. The rearrangement links TRBV4-2 to TRBJ1-2; D call uncertain. CDR3 length: 14 amino acids. CDR1 is LGHNA, CDR2 YNFKEQ, per germline. V was cut by 0 bases and J by 2 bases, with 7 bases left in between. The CDR3, as DNA: TGTGCCAGCAGCCAAGAAGAGGGAAACTATGGCTACACCTTC. As protein: CASSQEEGNYGYTF.

This clone appeared once. V is TRBV27 and J is TRBJ2-7; 12 bases align to TRBD2. The CDR3 has 15 amino acids. The trim removed 6 bases at V and 3 bases at J, leaving 6 bases unmatched. CDR1 MNHEY and CDR2 SMNVEV come from the germline V gene (reference sequence). The CDR3 spells CASSSGLAGLYEQYF. The DNA for the CDR3 is TGTGCCAGCAGCTCTGGACTAGCGGGACTCTACGAGCAGTACTTC.

The chain is built from TRBV29-1 and TRBJ2-2, with 11 bases matching TRBD2. The CDR3 sequence is 14 residues long. The V and J ends lost 6 bases and 6 bases, in that order; junction bases with no gene match: 6. Per germline, CDR1 SQVTM and CDR2 ANQGSEA. The CDR3 DNA reads TGCAGCGTCGGAACTAGCGGGAGACCCGGGGAGCTGTTTTTT. This codes for CSVGTSGRPGELFF.

The V gene is TRBV23-1, the J gene TRBJ1-2, with D possibly TRBD1 on 6 matching bases. TRBV23-1 carries the ORF label, with uncertain function. The CDR3 is made up of 15 amino acids. Trimming removed 0 bases from V and 4 bases from J, with 12 bases in between. CDR3 region: CASSQSWQDSYGYTF. For the CDR3, the DNA is TGCGCCAGCAGTCAATCGTGGCAGGACAGCTATGGCTACACCTTC.

The chain links TRBV6-8 to TRBJ2-7, with D maybe TRBD1 (5 bases). V lost 6 bases to trimming and J lost 5 bases, with 8 bases between them. There are 11 residues in the CDR3. Germline V CDR1 and CDR2: MNHGY, SAAAGT. This CDR3 reads CASRGVHEQYF. The CDR3 nucleotides read TGTGCCAGCAGAGGGGTCCACGAGCAGTACTTC.

The chain uses TRBV14 and TRBJ2-5; D uncertain. Germline V gives CDR1 SGHDN, CDR2 FVKESK. The CDR3 covers 12 residues. Trimming shortened V by 5 bases and J by 13 bases, and 17 bases separated the two germline ends. The DNA of the CDR3 is TGTGCCAGCAGCGAAGTAGGGAACCTCGCGTACTTC. Its protein is CASSEVGNLAYF.

In its sample, this clone was seen once. This chain uses TRBV5-4 with TRBJ1-2, with 8 bases that match TRBD1. Germline CDR1 reads SGHNT; CDR2 reads YYREEE (reference sequence). J gave up 4 bases and V 5 bases, and 10 bases lay outside the gene matches. The CDR3 spans 15 residues. In nucleotides, the CDR3 is TGTGCCAGCAGTACTCGGACAGGGCGGGCCTATGGCTACACCTTC. Translating it yields CASSTRTGRAYGYTF.

The rearrangement links TRBV28 to TRBJ1-2; 8 nucleotides line up with TRBD1. Germline V gene data show CDR1 as MDHEN and CDR2 as SYDVKM. The CDR3 is 14 amino acids. V dropped 3 bases and J dropped 6; count of bases not matched to a gene: 6. CDR3 sequence (DNA): TGTGCCAGCAGTTTGCTGACAGGGGACGATGGCTACACCTTC. It yields the protein CASSLLTGDDGYTF.

CDR3 loop: CASSQDFQVPPPGTQYF. The CDR3, as DNA: TGTGCCAGCAGCCAAGATTTTCAGGTCCCCCCACCTGGGACCCAGTACTTC. The gene calls are TRBV14 and TRBJ2-5; no clear D gene. V lost 0 bases, J lost 7 bases, and 21 bases lay in between. Per the germline V gene, CDR1 is SGHDN and CDR2 is FVKESK. This CDR3 has 17 amino acids.

The sample holds one count of this clone. The rearrangement joins TRBV30 to TRBJ2-7; TRBD1 matches at 7 bases. The CDR3 extends over 12 amino acids. Germline V gene data show CDR1 as GTSNPN and CDR2 as SVGIG (reference sequence). J lost 0 bases, V lost 8 bases, and 4 bases had no gene match. CDR3 residues: CARRDSSYEQYF. The CDR3 DNA is TGTGCCCGCCGGGACAGCTCCTACGAGCAGTACTTC.

This clone is labeled as medium-sized. The J gene is TRBJ1-4, the V gene TRBV2, with a tentative D call TRBD1 (5 bases). This CDR3 is 15 amino acids long. Germline V gene data show CDR1 as SNHLY and CDR2 as FYNNEI. V was pared by 6 bases and J by 4 bases, with 15 bases between. For the CDR3, the DNA is TGTGCCAGCAGCGACCGGGACCGCTATAATGAAAAACTGTTTTTT. Translation gives CASSDRDRYNEKLFF.

V usage is TRBV19 and J usage is TRBJ1-5, with 8 bases fitting TRBD1. Unmatched junction bases numbered 16, after V lost 6 bases and J lost 6 bases. The CDR3 has 17 residues. In germline, CDR1 is LNHDA, CDR2 SQIVND (reference sequence). CDR3 protein: CASSPPQDREVSQPQHF. DNA of the CDR3: TGTGCCAGTAGCCCACCCCAGGACAGGGAGGTCAGTCAGCCCCAGCATTTT.

This rearrangement joins TRBV18 to TRBJ1-4; 7 bases fit TRBD1. The CDR3 consists of 14 residues. V lost 2 bases and J lost 7; bases outside the gene matches: 4. Germline-derived CDR1 and CDR2 are KGHSH and LQKENI. CDR3 residues: CASSPGDRAEKLFF. The CDR3 DNA reads as TGTGCCAGCTCACCAGGAGACAGGGCTGAAAAACTGTTTTTT.

The rearrangement joins TRBV5-1 to TRBJ1-1; D not certain. CDR1 is SGHRS and CDR2 is YFSETQ in the germline V gene. CDR3 size: 15 residues. V was clipped by 4 bases and J by 6 bases, with 19 bases between them. CDR3 in DNA: TGCGCCAGCAGCGAGGACCTTCACTACACTTCTGAAGCTTTCTTT. Protein sequence: CASSEDLHYTSEAFF.

The V gene is TRBV4-2, the J gene TRBJ2-1, with TRBD2 matching 9 bases. The V segment lost 1 base and the J segment 4 bases; nucleotides outside the gene matches: 5. This CDR3 spans 16 amino acids. The germline V gene encodes CDR1 LGHNA and CDR2 YNFKEQ. CDR3 DNA: TGTGCCAGCAGCCAAGCCTCAGCGGGGGGTTACAATGAGCAGTTCTTC. Protein product: CASSQASAGGYNEQFF.

The chain links TRBV19 to TRBJ1-5; no clear D. The germline V and J ends were trimmed by 2 bases and 3 bases, with 5 bases remaining between them. Looked up from germline, CDR1 is LNHDA and CDR2 is SQIVND (reference sequence). The CDR3 loop spans 13 amino acids. CDR3 sequence: CASSISYNQPQHF. CDR3 in DNA: TGTGCCAGTAGTATATCTTACAATCAGCCCCAGCATTTT.

The gene calls are TRBV21-1 and TRBJ1-2. TRBV21-1 is reported as a pseudogene. This CDR3 comprises 13 residues. CDR3: CASSRGGDYGYTF. The CDR3 nucleotides read TGTGCCAGCAGCAGGGGAGGGGACTATGGCTACACCTTC.

This chain joins TRBV5-8 and TRBJ2-5; TRBD1 agrees at 7 bases. The germline gives CDR1 SGHTS, CDR2 YDEGEE. V lost 0 bases, J lost 3 bases, and 8 bases stayed unmatched. This CDR3 is 16 amino acids long. CDR3 sequence reads: CASSLGTGYREETQYF. CDR3 DNA sequence: TGTGCCAGCAGCTTGGGGACAGGTTATAGAGAAGAGACCCAGTACTTC.